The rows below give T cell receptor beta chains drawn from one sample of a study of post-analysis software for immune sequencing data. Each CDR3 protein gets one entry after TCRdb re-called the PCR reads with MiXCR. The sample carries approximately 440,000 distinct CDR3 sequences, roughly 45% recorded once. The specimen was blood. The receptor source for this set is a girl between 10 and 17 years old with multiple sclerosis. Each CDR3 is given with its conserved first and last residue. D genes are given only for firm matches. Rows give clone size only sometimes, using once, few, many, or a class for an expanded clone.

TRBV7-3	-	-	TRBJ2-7	CASSLQSGSHEQYF	TGTGCCAGCAGCTTACAGAGCGGTTCCCACGAGCAGTACTTC
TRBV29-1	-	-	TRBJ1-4	CSVEDRGHSNEKLFF	TGCAGCGTTGAAGATCGGGGACACTCTAATGAAAAACTGTTTTTT
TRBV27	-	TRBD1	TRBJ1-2	CASSSQPGQGHGYTF	TGTGCCAGCAGTTCCCAACCGGGACAGGGACATGGCTACACCTTC
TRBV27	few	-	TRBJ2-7	CASSLSRYHEQYF	TGTGCCAGCAGTTTATCGCGCTACCACGAGCAGTACTTC
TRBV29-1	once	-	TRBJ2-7	CSVGTDLTYEQYF	TGCAGCGTCGGGACCGACCTGACCTACGAGCAGTACTTC
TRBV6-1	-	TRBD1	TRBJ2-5	CASSADRGFQETQYF	TGTGCCAGCAGTGCGGACAGGGGCTTCCAAGAGACCCAGTACTTC
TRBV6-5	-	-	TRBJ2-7	CASSLADSYEQYF	TGTGCCAGCAGCCTGGCGGACTCCTACGAGCAGTACTTC
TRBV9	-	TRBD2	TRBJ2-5	CASSVGLPGRAETQYF	TGTGCCAGCAGCGTGGGGCTTCCCGGGAGGGCGGAGACCCAGTACTTC
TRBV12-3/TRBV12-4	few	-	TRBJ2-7	CASSFAMGYEQYF	TGTGCCAGCAGTTTCGCTATGGGCTACGAGCAGTACTTC
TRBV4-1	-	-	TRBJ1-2	CASSQEGARANYGYTF	TGCGCCAGCAGCCAAGAGGGGGCAAGAGCTAACTATGGCTACACCTTC
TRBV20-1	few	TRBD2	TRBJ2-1	CSAKGTSGTVGSYNEQFF	TGCAGTGCTAAAGGGACTAGCGGGACGGTGGGCTCCTACAATGAGCAGTTCTTC
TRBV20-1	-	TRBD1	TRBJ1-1	CSAGQGAEAFF	TGCAGTGCTGGACAGGGGGCTGAAGCTTTCTTT
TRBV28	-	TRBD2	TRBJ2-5	CASSLHGGSGEQYF	TGTGCCAGCAGTTTACACGGCGGGAGCGGGGAGCAGTACTTC
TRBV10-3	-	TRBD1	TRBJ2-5	CAIRSRGQDNQETQYF	TGTGCCATCCGGTCGCGCGGACAGGATAACCAAGAGACCCAGTACTTC
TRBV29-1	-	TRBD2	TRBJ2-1	CSVVSGSGDEQFF	TGCAGCGTTGTTAGCGGGAGTGGGGATGAGCAGTTCTTC
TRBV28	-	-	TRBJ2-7	CASSLRGERSYEQYF	TGTGCCAGCAGTTTGAGGGGGGAAAGGTCCTACGAGCAGTACTTC
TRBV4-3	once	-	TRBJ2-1	CASSQDRGTYNERFF	TGCGCCAGCAGCCAAGATCGCGGGACTTACAATGAGCGGTTCTTC